This T cell receptor beta chain is drawn from a study of shared clonotypes between healthy human individuals. In the CD4+ fraction, cells were divided into CD45RA+ naive and CD45RA-negative memory subsets. General study points: Among the subsets, naive ones generally showed larger estimated richness than memory ones. Genetic and exposure-history diversity was limited by the small donor number.

In the case of this clone: Its target is not known.

Trimming took off 1 base at V and 4 bases at J, with 7 bases between the two ends. This CDR3 region has 14 residues. Germline V gene sequence: CDR1 SGHTA, CDR2 FQGNSA. As originally analysed: There were no quality scores in the junction-only immunoSEQ sequences, so filtering differed. The method was immunoSEQ multiplex PCR; TCRdb's version includes in-frame clones alone and lacks a portion of them. V and J calls and clone size are copied from that table; D and trimming were computed from the DNA. The table lists 2 million to 3 million clones, roughly nine tenths of them singletons, with around 0.15% in the top ten.

The rearrangement uses TRBV7-2 and TRBJ2-2; D remains unclear. The source material was naive CD4+ T cells sorted from blood. The subset here: CD45RA+ positively selected. This receptor was obtained from a man between 18 and 29 years old in good health. The CDR3 region has the DNA TGTGCCAGCAGCTTAGTGCTCTCCACCGGGGAGCTGTTTTTT. This codes for CASSLVLSTGELFF.